This T cell receptor (beta chain) was sequenced during a study of blood T cell repertoires in COVID-19. Overall study context: Acute and convalescent COVID-19 samples came from the United States, Italy and Spain. Sources were T cells, B-cell-depleted T cells, or PBMCs; the material itself was cDNA or gDNA.

In the authors' methods: Reference gene primer amplification gave nucleated cell count estimates. Sequenced by immunoSEQ multiplex PCR; TCRdb stores in-frame clones only, minus some. V and J calls and clone size follow that table, whereas D and trimming were derived from the DNA. The data show 200,000 or so clones, less than 90% seen once. This receptor was taken from a woman in her fifties or sixties with acute or convalescent COVID-19. Sequencing input: peripheral blood.

The CDR3 spells CARSTGINTEAFF. CDR3 DNA sequence: TGTGCCAGATCGACCGGGATTAACACTGAAGCTTTCTTT. The chain couples TRBV5-4 to TRBJ1-1; no reliable D call. This CDR3 is built from 13 residues. Germline loops: CDR1 SGHNT, CDR2 YYREEE (reference sequence). V dropped 8 bases and J dropped 2 bases, with 13 bases sitting between them.